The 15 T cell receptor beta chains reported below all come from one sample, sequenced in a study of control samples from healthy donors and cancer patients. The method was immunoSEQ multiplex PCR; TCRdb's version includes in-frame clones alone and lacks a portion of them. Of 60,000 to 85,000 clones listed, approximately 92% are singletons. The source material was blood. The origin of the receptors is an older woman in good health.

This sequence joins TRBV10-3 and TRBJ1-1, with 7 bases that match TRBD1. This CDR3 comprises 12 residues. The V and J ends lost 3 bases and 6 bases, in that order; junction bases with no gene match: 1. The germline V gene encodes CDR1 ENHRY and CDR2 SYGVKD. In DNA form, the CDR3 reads TGTGCCATCAGTGATACAGGGGCTGAAGCTTTCTTT. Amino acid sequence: CAISDTGAEAFF.

The CDR3 DNA reads TGTGCCAGCTCACCCGACAGATGGCAGCCCCAGCATTTT. This encodes CASSPDRWQPQHF. V usage is TRBV18 and J usage is TRBJ1-5; weak D call: TRBD1 (5 bases). CDR3 size: 13 residues. Germline V gene lookup returns CDR1 KGHSH and CDR2 LQKENI. Between the trimmed V and J ends, which lost 3 bases and 7 bases, there was a span of 10 bases. Drawing the rest from reference TRBV18 and TRBJ1-5, the complete variable domain is NAGVMQNPRHLVRRRGQEARLRCSPMKGHSHVYWYRQLPEEGLKFMVYLQKENIIDESGMPKERFSAEFPKEGPSILRIQQVVRGDSAAYFCASSPDRWQPQHFGDGTRLSIL.

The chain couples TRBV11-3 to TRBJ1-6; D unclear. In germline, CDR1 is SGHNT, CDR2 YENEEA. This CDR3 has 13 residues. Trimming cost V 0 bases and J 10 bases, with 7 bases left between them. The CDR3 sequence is CASSLDAESPLHF. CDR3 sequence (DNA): TGTGCCAGCAGCTTAGATGCGGAATCACCCCTCCACTTT. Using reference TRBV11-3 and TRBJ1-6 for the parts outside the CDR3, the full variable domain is EAGVVQSPRYKIIEKKQPVAFWCNPISGHNTLYWYLQNLGQGPELLIRYENEEAVDDSQLPKDRFSAERLKGVDSTLKIQPAELGDSAVYLCASSLDAESPLHFGNGTRLTVT.

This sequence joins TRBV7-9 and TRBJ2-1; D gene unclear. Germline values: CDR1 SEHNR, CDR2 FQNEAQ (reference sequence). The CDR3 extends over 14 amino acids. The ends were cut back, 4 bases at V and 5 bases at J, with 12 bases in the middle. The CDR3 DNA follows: TGTGCCAGCAGCTCAAAGACCCCCGACAATGAGCAGTTCTTC. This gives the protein CASSSKTPDNEQFF.

The DNA for the CDR3 is TGCGCCAGCAGATCGATACCGGGACAGGGAACCTACGAGCAGTACTTC. This sequence encodes CASRSIPGQGTYEQYF. The V gene is TRBV5-1, the J gene TRBJ2-7, with 9 bases that match TRBD1. The CDR3 is 16 amino acids. V lost 5 bases and J lost 2; bases outside the gene matches: 11. Per the germline V gene, CDR1 is SGHRS and CDR2 is YFSETQ.

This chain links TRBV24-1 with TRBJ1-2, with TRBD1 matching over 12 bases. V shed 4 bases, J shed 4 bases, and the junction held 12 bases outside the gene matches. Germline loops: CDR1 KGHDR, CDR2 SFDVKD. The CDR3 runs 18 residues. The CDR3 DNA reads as TGTGCCACCAGTGACAGACGGGACAGGGGGCGCGGTGGCTATGGCTACACCTTC. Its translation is CATSDRRDRGRGGYGYTF.

CDR3 sequence (DNA): TGTGCCAGTAGTATAGCAGGAGAAAACTCCTACGAGCAGTACTTC. It encodes CASSIAGENSYEQYF. The chain employs TRBV19 and TRBJ2-7; D call uncertain. Trimming cost V 1 base and J 0 bases, with 10 bases left between them. The CDR3 runs to 15 residues. The V gene's germline CDR1 is LNHDA and CDR2 SQIVND (reference sequence). Using reference TRBV19 and TRBJ2-7 for the parts outside the CDR3, the full variable domain is DGGITQSPKYLFRKEGQNVTLSCEQNLNHDAMYWYRQDPGQGLRLIYYSQIVNDFQKGDIAEGYSVSREKKESFPLTVTSAQKNPTAFYLCASSIAGENSYEQYFGPGTRLTVT.

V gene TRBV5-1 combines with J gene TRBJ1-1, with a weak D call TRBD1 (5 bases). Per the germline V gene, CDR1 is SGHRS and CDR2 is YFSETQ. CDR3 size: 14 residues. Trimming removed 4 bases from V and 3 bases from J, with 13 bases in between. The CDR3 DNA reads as TGCGCCAGCAGCACTGGAGGGACGGACACTGAAGCTTTCTTT. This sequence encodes CASSTGGTDTEAFF.

CDR3 nucleotide sequence: TGTGCCAGCAGATCCACAGGGAGAAGATCCAACGAGCAGTACTTC. Protein: CASRSTGRRSNEQYF. The chain has TRBV27 and TRBJ2-7, with D maybe TRBD1 (6 bases). Germline V gene lookup returns CDR1 MNHEY and CDR2 SMNVEV (reference sequence). The CDR3 spans 15 residues. The V end was cut by 6 bases, the J end by 5 bases, with 20 bases between.

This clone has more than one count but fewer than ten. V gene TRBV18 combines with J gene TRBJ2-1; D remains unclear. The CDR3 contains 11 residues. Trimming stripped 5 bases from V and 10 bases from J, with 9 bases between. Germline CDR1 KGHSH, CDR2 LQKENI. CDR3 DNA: TGTGCCAGCTCAAAAGACGGGGAGCAGTTCTTC. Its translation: CASSKDGEQFF.

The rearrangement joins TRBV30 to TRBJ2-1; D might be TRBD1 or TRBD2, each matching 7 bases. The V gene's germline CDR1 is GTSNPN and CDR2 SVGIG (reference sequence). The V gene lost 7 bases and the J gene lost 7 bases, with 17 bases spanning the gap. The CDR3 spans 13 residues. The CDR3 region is CASQGEGLNEQFF. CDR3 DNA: TGTGCCTCTCAGGGGGAGGGCCTTAATGAGCAGTTCTTC.

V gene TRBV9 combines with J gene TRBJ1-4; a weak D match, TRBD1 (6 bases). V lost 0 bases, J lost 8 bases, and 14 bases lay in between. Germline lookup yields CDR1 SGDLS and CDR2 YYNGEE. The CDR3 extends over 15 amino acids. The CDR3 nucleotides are TGTGCCAGCAGCGTAGGGGGGCATAAGGACGAAAAACTGTTTTTT. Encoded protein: CASSVGGHKDEKLFF.

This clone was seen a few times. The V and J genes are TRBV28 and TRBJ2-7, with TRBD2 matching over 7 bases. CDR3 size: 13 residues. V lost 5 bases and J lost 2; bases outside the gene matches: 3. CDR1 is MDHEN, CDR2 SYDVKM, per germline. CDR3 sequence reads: CASSRGGTYEQYF. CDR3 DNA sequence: TGTGCCAGCAGTCGGGGAGGGACCTACGAGCAGTACTTC.

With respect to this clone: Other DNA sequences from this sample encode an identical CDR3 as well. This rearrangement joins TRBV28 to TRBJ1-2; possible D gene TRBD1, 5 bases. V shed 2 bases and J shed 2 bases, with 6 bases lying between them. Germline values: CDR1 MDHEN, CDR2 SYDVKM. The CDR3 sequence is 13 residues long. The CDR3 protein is CASSLGGNYGYTF. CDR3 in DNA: TGTGCCAGCAGTTTAGGGGGAAACTATGGCTACACCTTC.

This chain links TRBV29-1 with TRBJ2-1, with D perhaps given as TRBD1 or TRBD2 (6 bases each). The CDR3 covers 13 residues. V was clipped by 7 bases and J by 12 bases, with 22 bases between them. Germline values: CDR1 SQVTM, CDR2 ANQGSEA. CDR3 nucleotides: TGCAGCGCTCGGAGGGGACAATCTTTCGTGCAGTTCTTC. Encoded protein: CSARRGQSFVQFF.